This TCR beta chain was documented in a study of Ad26.COV2.S vaccination and SARS-CoV-2 variants. Study context: Ad26.COV2.S, an intramuscular injection, was given once or twice 56 days apart. General study points: Vaccinees displayed broader spike-specific TCR repertoires than placebo recipients.

This clone has a count of ten or more. The antigen is not known. Other DNA variants within this sample encode the same CDR3. Profiled with immunoSEQ multiplex PCR; TCRdb holds only in-frame clones, not every one. The sample yields about 320,000 clones, around 81% seen once. The CDR3 contains 13 residues. Germline CDR1 reads SGHVS; CDR2 reads FNYEAQ. Trimming stripped 6 bases from V and 4 bases from J, with 12 bases between. The treatment here: 15 to 20 received Ad26.COV2.S at low or high dose, single or two shots; about 5 received placebo; per-sample allocation not given. All samples were drawn on day 63, counting from the first vaccine or placebo injection. Boston supplied an adult donor aged 18-55 years. As its vector, the vaccine had Ad26, which expressed Wuhan-strain SARS-CoV-2 spike.

Sequenced here: peripheral blood, sampled in a trial of Ad26.COV2.S vaccine versus placebo. The chain joins TRBV7-6 to TRBJ1-2; maybe TRBD1 (5 bases). The sequence was obtained from a person between 18 and 65 years old who received the Ad26.COV2.S COVID-19 vaccine or a placebo. Written as DNA, the CDR3 is TGTGCCAGCAGTCCGGGGGGGACCTATGGCTACACCTTC. Protein: CASSPGGTYGYTF.